The TCR beta chain described here comes from a study of blood T cell repertoires in COVID-19. TCRdb's copy holds only in-frame clones and misses some; the assay was immunoSEQ multiplex PCR. This table holds roughly 210,000 clones, approximately 81% found once. This clone was picked up a small number of times. V was cut by 4 bases and J by 2 bases, with 12 bases left in between. The CDR3 runs 15 residues. The V gene's germline CDR1 is LNHDA and CDR2 SQIVND (reference sequence). The genes are TRBV19 and TRBJ1-3; a possible D gene is TRBD1 (5 bases). The source material was peripheral blood. The TCR sequence derives from a woman over 75 with COVID-19, enrolled during active disease. The CDR3 coding sequence is TGTGCCAGTAGTAGGGAGGGGACGGCTGGAAACACCATATATTTT. Its translation: CASSREGTAGNTIYF.